This entry lists 12 T cell receptor beta chains sequenced from one sample in a study of T-cell memory formation after mild COVID-19 (dated by TCRdb to the early 2020s). Libraries were made using 5' RACE. TCRdb records Illumina NovaSeq 6000 as the sequencer. TCRdb itself trimmed the public reads at Q25 with fastp, ran MiXCR and retained productive beta chains. Merged by CDR3 protein, the rows form single entries marked with the most common genes and DNA. The sample table records hundreds of thousands of distinct CDR3 sequences; around 24% of these occur just once. About 8.7% of the sample comes from the top ten. Sample: PBMCs or a T cell subset sorted from them (not recorded which). Receptor source: an adult woman who had mild COVID-19 (a few samples of this study predate the infection). The sample titles of this study are shuffled in the database, so cell type and time point are left out; the donor was told from shared clones.

This chain links TRBV7-2 with TRBJ2-2; D is ambiguous. This CDR3 is 15 amino acids long. The germline V gene encodes CDR1 SGHTA and CDR2 FQGNSA. Trimming took 1 base from V and 6 from J, leaving 12 bases between them. DNA of the CDR3: TGTGCCAGCAGCTTAGTAGGCAGTTTACCCGGGGAGCTGTTTTTT. This translates into CASSLVGSLPGELFF.

The V gene is TRBV11-2, the J gene TRBJ2-1; D gene uncertain. Trimming removed 0 bases from V and 0 bases from J, with 6 bases in between. The CDR3 runs to 15 residues. CDR1 and CDR2 from the germline V gene are SGHAT and FQNNGV. The CDR3 coding sequence is TGTGCCAGCAGCTTAGAGGATAACTCCTACAATGAGCAGTTCTTC. Encoded protein: CASSLEDNSYNEQFF.

Only a few counts were recorded for this clonotype. The gene calls are TRBV18 and TRBJ1-1; a possible D gene is TRBD1 (6 bases). The CDR3 totals 13 residues. Germline V lookup: CDR1 KGHSH, CDR2 LQKENI. The germline V and J ends were trimmed by 1 base and 6 bases, with 9 bases remaining between them. DNA of the CDR3: TGTGCCAGCTCACCACTTGCAGGGGCTGAAGCTTTCTTT. It codes for CASSPLAGAEAFF.

This chain connects TRBV14 to TRBJ2-5; D remains unclear. Looked up from germline, CDR1 is SGHDN and CDR2 is FVKESK. This CDR3 has 14 residues. V shed 0 bases and J shed 2 bases, with 7 bases lying between them. The CDR3 region has the DNA TGTGCCAGCAGCCAAGAGGCAGCACAAGAGACCCAGTACTTC. As protein: CASSQEAAQETQYF.

This sequence joins TRBV20-1 and TRBJ2-7; D remains unclear. V was clipped by 0 bases and J by 0 bases, with 12 bases between them. This CDR3 region has 15 residues. Germline CDR1 reads DFQATT; CDR2 reads SNEGSKA (reference sequence). The CDR3 loop reads CSARDLDGDSYEQYF. DNA of the CDR3: TGCAGTGCTAGAGATCTCGATGGCGACTCCTACGAGCAGTACTTC.

This clonotype was seen at least ten times. The chain joins TRBV12-3 or TRBV12-4 to TRBJ2-5; TRBD1 or TRBD2 may be the D gene (5 bases each). The V end was cut by 6 bases, the J end by 6 bases, with 8 bases between. The CDR3 covers 11 residues. The CDR3 region has the DNA TGTGCCAGCAGCTCGGGGCAGACCCAGTACTTC. Its translation: CASSSGQTQYF.

This clonotype appeared a few times. The chain is built from TRBV12-3 or TRBV12-4 and TRBJ2-2; 7 bases line up with TRBD1. Losses at the gene ends were 4 bases for V and 1 base for J; bases not matched to a gene: 3. The CDR3 is 15 amino acids. The DNA of the CDR3 is TGTGCCAGCAGTTGGACAGGCATGAACACCGGGGAGCTGTTTTTT. Residues: CASSWTGMNTGELFF.

This clonotype was found a few times. The genes are TRBV7-8 and TRBJ2-4, with 7 positions matching TRBD1. CDR3 length equals 16 residues. Germline-derived CDR1 and CDR2 are SGHVS and FQNEAQ. The ends lost 2 bases at V and 0 bases at J; junction bases unmatched: 4. CDR3 protein: CASSLRDRLAKNIQYF. CDR3 bases: TGTGCCAGCAGCTTACGGGACAGATTAGCCAAAAACATTCAGTACTTC.

There are a few counts of this clonotype. The J gene is TRBJ2-1, the V gene TRBV12-3 or TRBV12-4; TRBD2 agrees at 8 bases. V shed 3 bases, J shed 9 bases, and the junction held 7 bases outside the gene matches. The CDR3 has 14 amino acids. As DNA, the CDR3 is TGTGCCAGCAGTTTTTCGGGACTAGGTTTTGAGCAGTTCTTC. Amino acids: CASSFSGLGFEQFF.

This clonotype was picked up a small number of times. The chain employs TRBV4-1 and TRBJ2-7; D unclear. The V end was cut by 4 bases, the J end by 3 bases, with 13 bases between. Germline values: CDR1 MGHRA, CDR2 YSYEKL. The CDR3 contains 14 residues. The DNA for the CDR3 is TGCGCCAGCAGCCCGAAAGGCCAGAGCTACGAGCAGTACTTC. Translated, it gives CASSPKGQSYEQYF.

The chain uses TRBV20-1 and TRBJ2-1, with unresolved D. There are 13 residues in the CDR3. The germline CDR1 and CDR2 sequences are DFQATT and SNEGSKA (reference sequence). The V end was cut by 5 bases, the J end by 10 bases, with 18 bases between. This chain's CDR3 is CSAPRFGVVEQFF. Written as DNA, the CDR3 is TGCAGTGCTCCTAGATTTGGGGTAGTCGAGCAGTTCTTC.

The gene calls are TRBV7-3 and TRBJ2-3; the match to TRBD2 covers 7 bases. The CDR3 runs 14 residues. V was pared by 4 bases and J by 0 bases, with 1 base of the junction left unmatched. Looked up from germline, CDR1 is SGHTA and CDR2 is FQGTGA. Here the CDR3 reads CASSWGGSTDTQYF. CDR3 nucleotides: TGTGCCAGCAGCTGGGGGGGGAGCACAGATACGCAGTATTTT.